A selection of T cell receptor beta chains follows, all from one sample in a study of CXCR3-negative and CXCR3-positive naive CD8 T cells. TCRdb processed the 5' RACE reads again and assigns one entry to each CDR3 protein, with no DNA. Its table lists roughly 110,000 distinct CDR3 sequences. The sample consisted of naive CXCR3+ CD8+ T cells from blood. The receptors derive from a human donor in good health. Some clones in this sample may be carry-over from other donors' samples. The CDR3 runs from the conserved cysteine through the conserved F or W.

j_call: TRBJ2-2
v_call: TRBV5-5
cdr3_aa: CASSRDRGPNTGELFF

j_call: TRBJ2-7
v_call: TRBV6-2/TRBV6-3
cdr3_aa: CASSPRRGNLGEQYF

j_call: TRBJ1-6
v_call: TRBV10-1
cdr3_aa: CASRLRSSYNSPLHF

j_call: TRBJ2-1
v_call: TRBV29-1
cdr3_aa: CSVGDRGLEQFF

j_call: TRBJ2-2
v_call: TRBV7-6
cdr3_aa: CASSLTLGEWELFF

j_call: TRBJ1-1
v_call: TRBV6-1
cdr3_aa: CASSEWTTGGMNTEAFF

j_call: TRBJ1-1
v_call: TRBV27
cdr3_aa: CASSTVDSHEAFF

j_call: TRBJ2-7
v_call: TRBV7-3
cdr3_aa: CASSPSFPGEQYF

j_call: TRBJ2-2
v_call: TRBV12-3/TRBV12-4
cdr3_aa: CASSFPQDYTGELFF

j_call: TRBJ2-7
v_call: TRBV23-1
cdr3_aa: CASSQYIIITYEQYF

j_call: TRBJ2-7
v_call: TRBV29-1
cdr3_aa: CSLEGIYEQYF

j_call: TRBJ2-5
v_call: TRBV12-3/TRBV12-4
cdr3_aa: CASSHAGQGQETQYF

j_call: TRBJ1-5
v_call: TRBV6-2/TRBV6-3
cdr3_aa: CASRGTGLNQPQHF

j_call: TRBJ2-7
v_call: TRBV6-4
cdr3_aa: CASRLPRPGHLSYEQYF

j_call: TRBJ2-2
v_call: TRBV5-1
cdr3_aa: CASSRTTGSPGELFF

j_call: TRBJ2-7
v_call: TRBV10-3
cdr3_aa: CAISETGVSYEQYF

j_call: TRBJ2-2
v_call: TRBV28
cdr3_aa: CASSLSYREVNTGELFF

j_call: TRBJ2-7
v_call: TRBV29-1
cdr3_aa: CSVEDTLEQYF

j_call: TRBJ2-4
v_call: TRBV21-1
cdr3_aa: CASRTDGYDKNIQYF

j_call: TRBJ2-7
v_call: TRBV28
cdr3_aa: CASSLSLAGVSSYEQYF

j_call: TRBJ2-6
v_call: TRBV7-9
cdr3_aa: CASSLGGRANVLTF

j_call: TRBJ2-7
v_call: TRBV19
cdr3_aa: CASSTATGTSGRYEQYF

j_call: TRBJ1-5
v_call: TRBV28
cdr3_aa: CASSGVIQPQHF

j_call: TRBJ1-1
v_call: TRBV7-9
cdr3_aa: CASSSAGGGTEAFF

j_call: TRBJ2-2
v_call: TRBV5-6
cdr3_aa: CASSYPRLGKTGELFF

j_call: TRBJ2-7
v_call: TRBV7-9
cdr3_aa: CASSLKDRTYEQYF

j_call: TRBJ2-3
v_call: TRBV7-8
cdr3_aa: CASSLAGVLTTDTQYF

j_call: TRBJ2-1
v_call: TRBV9
cdr3_aa: CASSEVSQVYYNEQFF

j_call: TRBJ2-7
v_call: TRBV12-3/TRBV12-4
cdr3_aa: CASSFQVAYEQYF

j_call: TRBJ2-7
v_call: TRBV28
cdr3_aa: CASSLLGSGPPYEQYF

j_call: TRBJ2-5
v_call: TRBV7-9
cdr3_aa: CASSPAGGGSIWGQETQYF

j_call: TRBJ2-5
v_call: TRBV28
cdr3_aa: CASRIDMGTQYF

j_call: TRBJ1-1
v_call: TRBV28
cdr3_aa: CASSLFGGKTEAFF

j_call: TRBJ2-7
v_call: TRBV5-1
cdr3_aa: CASSWGTSGERYEQYF

j_call: TRBJ2-1
v_call: TRBV19
cdr3_aa: CASSMMSYNEQFF

j_call: TRBJ1-3
v_call: TRBV15
cdr3_aa: CATSKRGTGNFGNTIYF

j_call: TRBJ2-1
v_call: TRBV25-1
cdr3_aa: CASSGTSGKQFF

j_call: TRBJ2-1
v_call: TRBV14
cdr3_aa: CASSALAGAYNEQFF